The 8 T cell receptor beta chains below come from one sample, sequenced in a study of OX40 agonist ivuxolimab in advanced cancers. Generated by immunoSEQ multiplex PCR, the TCRdb table keeps only in-frame clones and is missing some. The sample includes tens of thousands of clones, over 75% seen only once; the top ten take about 5.6%. The specimen comprised CD4+ or CD8+ T cells sorted from blood, sampled in a trial of the OX40 agonist ivuxolimab. The receptors come from an adult with an advanced solid tumor such as melanoma, head and neck, liver or kidney cancer.

This rearrangement joins TRBV7-8 to TRBJ2-2, with 9 bases aligning to TRBD1. Germline-derived CDR1 and CDR2 are SGHVS and FQNEAQ. This CDR3 comprises 15 residues. The trim removed 3 bases at V and 6 bases at J, leaving 5 bases unmatched. CDR3 nucleotides: TGTGCCAGCAGCTTGGACAGGGGTAGAGCCGGGGAGCTGTTTTTT. Its translation: CASSLDRGRAGELFF.

This rearrangement joins TRBV28 to TRBJ2-1; D may correspond to TRBD1 or TRBD2 (5 bases each). Trimming cost V 6 bases and J 10 bases, with 22 bases left between them. The CDR3 is made up of 15 amino acids. Germline assignment: CDR1 MDHEN and CDR2 SYDVKM. The CDR3 bases are TGTGCCAGCAGCTCGAACCGGGACCCCGGAGGAGAGCAGTTCTTC. Protein: CASSSNRDPGGEQFF.

The chain uses TRBV19 and TRBJ2-7; 10 bases are a match to TRBD1. This CDR3 has 12 amino acids. After removal of 9 bases from V and 3 bases from J, the junction contained 2 bases not matched to a gene. From germline, CDR1 is LNHDA and CDR2 SQIVND (reference sequence). The DNA of the CDR3 is TGTGCCAGCCGGGACAGGGGCTACGAGCAGTACTTC. Protein product: CASRDRGYEQYF.

The gene calls are TRBV25-1 and TRBJ1-6, with TRBD1 matching over 7 bases. The CDR3 spans 16 residues. The ends lost 5 bases at V and 10 bases at J; junction bases unmatched: 14. The V gene's germline CDR1 is MGHDK and CDR2 SYGVNS. The CDR3, as DNA: TGTGCCAGCAGTACGACGACAGGGAGGATTCTGTCACCCCTCCACTTT. It translates to CASSTTTGRILSPLHF. The whole variable domain, remainder taken from reference TRBV25-1 and TRBJ1-6, is EADIYQTPRYLVIGTGKKITLECSQTMGHDKMYWYQQDPGMELHLIHYSYGVNSTEKGDLSSESTVSRIRTEHFPLTLESARPSHTSQYLCASSTTTGRILSPLHFGNGTRLTVT.

V usage is TRBV2 and J usage is TRBJ2-5; a possible D gene is TRBD2 (5 bases). In germline, CDR1 is SNHLY, CDR2 FYNNEI. With 5 bases removed from V and 5 bases from J, the gap between germline ends came to 9 bases. The CDR3 is made up of 12 amino acids. CDR3 protein: CASSPRGETQYF. CDR3 DNA sequence: TGTGCCAGCAGTCCTCGAGGGGAGACCCAGTACTTC.

This clone was detected only a few times. The rearrangement joins TRBV7-2 to TRBJ2-7, with TRBD2 matching 11 bases. This CDR3 spans 15 amino acids. The germline V gene encodes CDR1 SGHTA and CDR2 FQGNSA. V shed 5 bases, J shed 3 bases, and the junction held 6 bases outside the gene matches. The DNA for the CDR3 is TGTGCCAGCAGCCCCATAGCGGGAGGGGACTACGAGCAGTACTTC. Translating it yields CASSPIAGGDYEQYF.

This clone was seen a single time. The V gene is TRBV29-1, the J gene TRBJ2-1, with 7 positions matching TRBD2. The J segment lost 8 bases and the V segment lost 1 base, leaving 8 bases of the junction unmatched. In germline, CDR1 is SQVTM, CDR2 ANQGSEA. There are 14 residues in the CDR3. CDR3: CSVEVRERLDEQFF. CDR3 nucleotides: TGCAGCGTTGAAGTGCGGGAGAGATTAGATGAGCAGTTCTTC.

The chain carries TRBV5-1 and TRBJ2-1, with D tentatively TRBD1 (6 bases). CDR1 and CDR2 from the germline V gene are SGHRS and YFSETQ. The CDR3 contains 13 residues. The V end lost 1 base, the J end lost 8 bases, and 10 bases lay between the germline ends. CDR3 in DNA: TGCGCCAGCAGCTTGCAGGGGTGGGATGAGCAGTTCTTC. This encodes CASSLQGWDEQFF.